This T cell receptor beta chain was recovered during a study of beta chain features in type 1 diabetes. The CDR3 contains 13 residues. V was trimmed by 1 base and J by 10 bases, leaving 11 bases between them. The V gene's germline CDR1 is SEHNR and CDR2 FQNEAQ (reference sequence). All of the isolated RNA was reverse transcribed, so expressed TCRB transcripts were sequenced. The method was immunoSEQ multiplex PCR; TCRdb's version includes in-frame clones alone and lacks a portion of them. The sample lists 450,000 to 600,000 clones, roughly 31% occurring once. Material: naive CD4+ T cells from blood. The chain joins TRBV7-9 to TRBJ2-4, with D possibly matching TRBD2 (6 bases). The source of this sequence is a man aged 18-30 years in good health. The CDR3 sequence: CASSLVEGRIQYF. For the CDR3, the DNA is TGTGCCAGCAGCTTAGTGGAGGGCCGAATTCAGTACTTC.